This TCR beta chain was sequenced for a study of blood T cell repertoires in COVID-19. Study at large: The United States, Italy and Spain supplied acute and convalescent COVID-19 samples. T cells, B-cell-depleted T cells, or PBMCs supplied cDNA or gDNA.

In the original analysis: Researchers report that nucleated cell counts were estimated from reference gene primer amplification. Clones were sequenced by immunoSEQ multiplex PCR, and TCRdb holds only the in-frame ones, with some missing. Clone size and V and J calls were adopted from that table, with D and trimming inferred from the DNA. The table records tens of thousands of clones, more than 65% of them present only once. Looked up from germline, CDR1 is KGHSH and CDR2 is LQKENI. V lost 4 bases and J lost 6, with 10 bases in between. The CDR3 contains 12 residues. The chain is built from TRBV18 and TRBJ2-7; possible D gene TRBD1, 6 bases. Sequenced: peripheral blood. The TCR was taken from a woman aged 70-85 years with acute or convalescent COVID-19. The CDR3 DNA reads TGTGCCAGCTCACTAGGACAGACCGAGCAGTACTTC. Its protein is CASSLGQTEQYF.